The next 23 T cell receptor beta chains were all read from a single sample in a study of beta chain features in type 1 diabetes. cDNA synthesis used the whole RNA isolate, giving expressed TCRB sequences. TCRdb's copy holds only in-frame clones and misses some; the assay was immunoSEQ multiplex PCR. The table records 300,000 to 400,000 clones, 6.5% to 10% of them present only once. Sequencing used central memory CD4+ T cells from blood. The receptor source for this set is a woman between 18 and 29 years old in good health.

This clone has ten or more counts. The chain employs TRBV28 and TRBJ2-3; D not resolved. The CDR3 is 16 residues long. Germline CDR1 reads MDHEN; CDR2 reads SYDVKM. Trimming shortened V by 4 bases and J by 0 bases, and 14 bases separated the two germline ends. CDR3 protein: CASSSPRAASTDTQYF. CDR3 bases: TGTGCCAGCAGTTCCCCCCGGGCGGCAAGCACAGATACGCAGTATTTT.

The chain joins TRBV19 to TRBJ1-3; D not certain. CDR3 length: 15 amino acids. V was cut by 5 bases and J by 0 bases, with 11 bases left in between. The germline V gene has CDR1 LNHDA and CDR2 SQIVND (reference sequence). In nucleotides, the CDR3 is TGTGCCAGTAGTGGAGACGGGTTCTCTGGAAACACCATATATTTT. Residues: CASSGDGFSGNTIYF.

The chain uses TRBV7-9 and TRBJ2-7, with TRBD2 matching 10 bases. Germline V gene sequence: CDR1 SEHNR, CDR2 FQNEAQ (reference sequence). The trim removed 0 bases at V and 7 bases at J, leaving 6 bases unmatched. The length of the CDR3 is 15 residues. The chain's CDR3 is CASSLALAGVGEQYF. The CDR3 DNA sequence: TGTGCCAGCAGCTTAGCGCTAGCGGGAGTCGGGGAGCAGTACTTC.

This clone appeared a few times. This chain's CDR3 is CASRFGGELFF. Written as DNA, the CDR3 is TGTGCCAGCAGGTTCGGCGGGGAGCTGTTTTTT. V gene TRBV6-5 combines with J gene TRBJ2-2; D gene uncertain. V was trimmed by 6 bases and J by 7 bases, leaving 6 bases between them. This CDR3 has 11 residues. The germline V gene has CDR1 MNHEY and CDR2 SVGAGI.

The CDR3 is CASSLGNGDQPQHF. The DNA of the CDR3 is TGCGCCAGCAGCTTGGGAAACGGAGATCAGCCCCAGCATTTT. V is TRBV5-1 and J is TRBJ1-5; D is unclear. The CDR3 contains 14 residues. Germline V gene sequence: CDR1 SGHRS, CDR2 YFSETQ. The V end lost 0 bases, the J end lost 5 bases, and 9 bases lay between the germline ends.

The rearrangement joins TRBV7-2 to TRBJ2-7; a possible D gene is TRBD1 (6 bases). The germline V and J ends were trimmed by 1 base and 6 bases, with 22 bases remaining between them. Germline values: CDR1 SGHTA, CDR2 FQGNSA. The CDR3 consists of 17 residues. The chain's CDR3 is CASSLEGVGHRRAEQYF. For the CDR3, the DNA is TGTGCCAGCAGCTTAGAGGGGGTGGGACACCGTCGGGCCGAGCAGTACTTC.

The J gene is TRBJ2-1, the V gene TRBV7-8; D gene unclear. The length of the CDR3 is 15 residues. Per germline, CDR1 SGHVS and CDR2 FQNEAQ. The germline V and J ends were trimmed by 1 base and 4 bases, with 11 bases remaining between them. DNA for the CDR3: TGTGCCAGCAGCTTAGGCAATGTGGGTTACAATGAGCAGTTCTTC. Protein sequence: CASSLGNVGYNEQFF.

Only a few counts were recorded for this clone. The chain joins TRBV11-2 to TRBJ2-4; 7 bases line up with TRBD1. The CDR3 length is 17 residues. CDR1 and CDR2 from the germline V gene are SGHAT and FQNNGV. The V segment lost 4 bases and the J segment 0 bases; nucleotides outside the gene matches: 9. The CDR3 here is CASSSGTDFLAKNIQYF. In DNA form, the CDR3 reads TGTGCCAGCAGCTCAGGGACAGACTTCTTAGCCAAAAACATTCAGTACTTC. The full variable domain, in which reference TRBV11-2 and TRBJ2-4 provide the parts outside the CDR3, is EAGVAQSPRYKIIEKRQSVAFWCNPISGHATLYWYQQILGQGPKLLIQFQNNGVVDDSQLPKDRFSAERLKGVDSTLKIQPAKLEDSAVYLCASSSGTDFLAKNIQYFGAGTRLSVL.

This clone was seen ten or more times. V and J are TRBV7-9 and TRBJ2-1; D is ambiguous. The CDR3 is 13 residues long. The germline gives CDR1 SEHNR, CDR2 FQNEAQ (reference sequence). The ends were cut back, 1 base at V and 8 bases at J, with 9 bases in the middle. The CDR3 sequence: CASSLDLLDEQFF. The CDR3 nucleotides read TGTGCCAGCAGCTTAGATCTATTGGATGAGCAGTTCTTC.

The chain couples TRBV28 to TRBJ2-7; 7 bases match TRBD1. CDR1 and CDR2 (germline): MDHEN, SYDVKM. This CDR3 region has 15 residues. Trimming cost V 5 bases and J 3 bases; bases outside gene matches: 10. The CDR3 nucleotides are TGTGCCAGCAGTCCTTGGGGGACAGCGGTCTACGAGCAGTACTTC. This gives the protein CASSPWGTAVYEQYF.

With respect to this clone: A far larger clone lies a single base away; this is likely a read error. The gene calls are TRBV7-3 and TRBJ2-3; 11 bases match TRBD2. Germline CDR1 SGHTA, CDR2 FQGTGA. This CDR3 has 14 amino acids. Trimming cost V 5 bases and J 5 bases; bases outside gene matches: 3. The CDR3 coding sequence is TGTGCCAGCAGCCCCGGACTAGCGGGAGATACGCAGTATTTT. Its protein is CASSPGLAGDTQYF.

The sample holds many counts of this clone. The chain is built from TRBV5-6 and TRBJ1-1; the match to TRBD1 covers 11 bases. After removal of 0 bases from V and 6 bases from J, the junction contained 4 bases not matched to a gene. The germline V gene encodes CDR1 SGHDT and CDR2 YYEEEE. The CDR3 covers 15 residues. This CDR3 reads CASSLVPGQGAEAFF. For the CDR3, the DNA is TGTGCCAGCAGCTTGGTGCCGGGACAGGGGGCTGAAGCTTTCTTT.

The chain employs TRBV11-2 and TRBJ2-5; no reliable D call. This CDR3 region has 15 residues. The ends were cut back, 1 base at V and 1 base at J, with 10 bases in the middle. Germline CDR1 is SGHAT and CDR2 is FQNNGV. The CDR3 sequence is CASSLAVDLQETQYF. The CDR3 DNA follows: TGTGCCAGCAGCTTAGCGGTAGATCTCCAAGAGACCCAGTACTTC.

The chain joins TRBV5-8 to TRBJ2-5; 8 nucleotides line up with TRBD2. CDR3 length: 16 residues. The germline V gene has CDR1 SGHTS and CDR2 YDEGEE. Germline trimming cut 4 bases from V and 5 bases from J; bases unmatched to any gene: 13. The CDR3 DNA reads TGTGCCAGCAGCCAAGGTCTGACGGGAGGGTATGAGACCCAGTACTTC. Translation: CASSQGLTGGYETQYF.

In its sample, this clone was seen a few times. This rearrangement joins TRBV4-2 to TRBJ2-5; D ambiguous. This CDR3 has 14 residues. V lost 3 bases and J lost 3, with 11 bases in between. CDR1 and CDR2 from the germline V gene are LGHNA and YNFKEQ. The CDR3, as DNA: TGTGCCAGCAGCCATACGTCCCGAAAAGAGACCCAGTACTTC. Its translation: CASSHTSRKETQYF.

The V call is TRBV2, the J call TRBJ2-2; tentative D call: TRBD1 (6 bases). The germline CDR1 and CDR2 sequences are SNHLY and FYNNEI. V was trimmed by 8 bases and J by 6 bases, leaving 13 bases between them. CDR3 length: 13 residues. The CDR3 region has the DNA TGTGCCAGCCGTCCACCAGGGGCCGGGGAGCTGTTTTTT. Its translation is CASRPPGAGELFF.

The chain recombines TRBV29-1 with TRBJ1-2, with 7 bases matching TRBD1. Looked up from germline, CDR1 is SQVTM and CDR2 is ANQGSEA. This CDR3 spans 12 amino acids. Trimming at V came to 3 bases and at J to 6 bases, leaving 4 bases not matched to a gene. CDR3 nucleotide sequence: TGCAGCGTTGACAACAGGGGTAATGGCTACACCTTC. Protein product: CSVDNRGNGYTF.

The chain carries TRBV10-3 and TRBJ2-7, with no clear D. Germline CDR1 reads ENHRY; CDR2 reads SYGVKD. Trimming took off 2 bases at V and 3 bases at J, with 8 bases between the two ends. The CDR3 length is 13 residues. Here the CDR3 reads CAISEGSIYEQYF. The CDR3 DNA follows: TGTGCCATCAGTGAGGGGTCCATCTACGAGCAGTACTTC.

The genes are TRBV11-2 and TRBJ2-7, with 8 bases lining up with TRBD1. The length of the CDR3 is 15 residues. Per the germline V gene, CDR1 is SGHAT and CDR2 is FQNNGV. Losses at the gene ends were 2 bases for V and 2 bases for J; bases not matched to a gene: 5. CDR3 in amino acids: CASSLLMGQAYEQYF. The CDR3 DNA reads TGTGCCAGCAGCTTACTAATGGGACAGGCCTACGAGCAGTACTTC.

This clone has only a few counts. V gene TRBV4-3 combines with J gene TRBJ2-6, with D uncertain. CDR1 and CDR2 from the germline V gene are LGHNA and YSLEER. The V end was cut by 3 bases, the J end by 1 base, with 19 bases between. This CDR3 has 19 amino acids. The CDR3 reads CASSQMALIQASGANVLTF. The CDR3 nucleotides are TGCGCCAGCAGCCAGATGGCCCTAATTCAGGCTTCTGGGGCCAACGTCCTGACTTTC.

This clone showed up just a few times. In the same sample, other DNA sequences code for this CDR3. The chain uses TRBV28 and TRBJ2-3; D not certain. The germline V and J ends were trimmed by 6 bases and 0 bases, with 7 bases remaining between them. CDR1 is MDHEN, CDR2 SYDVKM, per germline. The CDR3 has 13 residues. The CDR3 coding sequence is TGTGCCAGCAGCCTCTCTAGCACAGATACGCAGTATTTT. It translates to CASSLSSTDTQYF.

In DNA form, the CDR3 reads TGTGCCAGCAGGCAGGGGACAGGCATGCAAGAGACCCAGTACTTC. Protein: CASRQGTGMQETQYF. V is TRBV27 and J is TRBJ2-5; TRBD1 matches at 8 bases. Germline V gives CDR1 MNHEY, CDR2 SMNVEV (reference sequence). This CDR3 has 15 amino acids. V gave up 6 bases and J gave up 2 bases; unmatched junction bases: 8.

The rearrangement links TRBV6-5 to TRBJ1-2; D ambiguous. V was trimmed by 0 bases and J by 4 bases, leaving 15 bases between them. The CDR3 totals 16 residues. Germline V lookup: CDR1 MNHEY, CDR2 SVGAGI. CDR3 loop: CASSYSKRADGYGYTF. For the CDR3, the DNA is TGTGCCAGCAGTTACTCGAAGCGGGCAGATGGCTATGGCTACACCTTC.